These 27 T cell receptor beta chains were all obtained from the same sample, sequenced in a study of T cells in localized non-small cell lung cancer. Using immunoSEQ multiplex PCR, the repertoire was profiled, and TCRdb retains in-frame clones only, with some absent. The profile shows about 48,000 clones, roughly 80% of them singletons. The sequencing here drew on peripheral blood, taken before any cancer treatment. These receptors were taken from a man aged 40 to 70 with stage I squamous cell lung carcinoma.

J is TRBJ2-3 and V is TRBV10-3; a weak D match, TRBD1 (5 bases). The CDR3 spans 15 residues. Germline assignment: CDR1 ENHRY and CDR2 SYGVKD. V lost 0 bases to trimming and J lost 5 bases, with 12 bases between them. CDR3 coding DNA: TGTGCCATCAGTGAGTCGGTTGACAGTAAAGATACGCAGTATTTT. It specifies CAISESVDSKDTQYF.

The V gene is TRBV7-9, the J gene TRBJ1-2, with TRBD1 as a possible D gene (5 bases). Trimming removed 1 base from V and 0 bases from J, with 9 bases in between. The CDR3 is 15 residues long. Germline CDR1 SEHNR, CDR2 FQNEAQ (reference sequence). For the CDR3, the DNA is TGTGCCAGCAGCTTAGGAGGGGAAACTAACTATGGCTACACCTTC. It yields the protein CASSLGGETNYGYTF.

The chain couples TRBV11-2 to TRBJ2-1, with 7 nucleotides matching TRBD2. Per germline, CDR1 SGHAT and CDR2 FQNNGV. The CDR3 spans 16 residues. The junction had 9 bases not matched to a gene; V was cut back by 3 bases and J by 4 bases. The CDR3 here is CASSFERRGVYNEQFF. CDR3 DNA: TGTGCCAGCAGCTTCGAGCGTCGGGGGGTATACAATGAGCAGTTCTTC.

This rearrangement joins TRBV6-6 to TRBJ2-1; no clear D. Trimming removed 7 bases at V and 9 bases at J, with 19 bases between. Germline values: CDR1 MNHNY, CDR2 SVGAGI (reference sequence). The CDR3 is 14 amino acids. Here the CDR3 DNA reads TGTGCCAGCAATTCCCTTATGGATGTGGGTGAGCAGTTCTTC. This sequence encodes CASNSLMDVGEQFF.

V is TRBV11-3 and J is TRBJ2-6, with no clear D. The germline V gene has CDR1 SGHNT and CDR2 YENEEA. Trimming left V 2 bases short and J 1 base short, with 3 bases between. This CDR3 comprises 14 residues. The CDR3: CASSLTSGANVLTF. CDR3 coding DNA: TGTGCCAGCAGCTTAACTTCTGGGGCCAACGTCCTGACTTTC.

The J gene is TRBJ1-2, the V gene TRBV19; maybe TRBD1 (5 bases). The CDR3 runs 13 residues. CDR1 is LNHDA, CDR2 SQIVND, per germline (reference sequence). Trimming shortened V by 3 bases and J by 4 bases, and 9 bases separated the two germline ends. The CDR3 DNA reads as TGTGCCAGTAGTATTGGGGCAGTCTATGGCTACACCTTC. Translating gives CASSIGAVYGYTF.

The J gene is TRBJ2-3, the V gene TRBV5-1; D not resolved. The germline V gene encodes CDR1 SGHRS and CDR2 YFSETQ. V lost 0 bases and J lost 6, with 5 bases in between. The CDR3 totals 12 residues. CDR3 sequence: CASSLGVDTQYF. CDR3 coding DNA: TGCGCCAGCAGCTTGGGGGTGGATACGCAGTATTTT.

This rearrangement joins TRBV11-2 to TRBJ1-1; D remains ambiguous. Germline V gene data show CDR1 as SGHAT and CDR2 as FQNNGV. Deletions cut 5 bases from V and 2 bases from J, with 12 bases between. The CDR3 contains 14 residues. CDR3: CASSPQPFNTEAFF. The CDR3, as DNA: TGTGCCAGCAGCCCTCAACCCTTCAACACTGAAGCTTTCTTT.

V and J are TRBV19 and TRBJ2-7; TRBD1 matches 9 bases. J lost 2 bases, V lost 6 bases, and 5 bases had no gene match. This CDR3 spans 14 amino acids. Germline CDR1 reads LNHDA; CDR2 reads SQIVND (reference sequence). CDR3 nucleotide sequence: TGTGCCAGTAGCGGACAGGGGCCTCCCTACGAGCAGTACTTC. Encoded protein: CASSGQGPPYEQYF.

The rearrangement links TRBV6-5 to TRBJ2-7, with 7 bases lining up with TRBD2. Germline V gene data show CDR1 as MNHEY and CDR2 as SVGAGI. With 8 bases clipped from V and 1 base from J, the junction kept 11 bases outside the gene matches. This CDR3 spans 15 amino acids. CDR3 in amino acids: CASSGRGRGSYEQYF. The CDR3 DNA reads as TGTGCCAGCTCCGGCCGGGGGAGGGGATCCTACGAGCAGTACTTC.

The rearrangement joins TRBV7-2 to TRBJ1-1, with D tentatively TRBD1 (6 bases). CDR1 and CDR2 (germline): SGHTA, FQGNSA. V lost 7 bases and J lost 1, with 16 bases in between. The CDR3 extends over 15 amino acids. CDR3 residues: CASIPAGGSNTEAFF. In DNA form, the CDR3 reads TGTGCCAGCATCCCGGCGGGGGGCTCGAACACTGAAGCTTTCTTT.

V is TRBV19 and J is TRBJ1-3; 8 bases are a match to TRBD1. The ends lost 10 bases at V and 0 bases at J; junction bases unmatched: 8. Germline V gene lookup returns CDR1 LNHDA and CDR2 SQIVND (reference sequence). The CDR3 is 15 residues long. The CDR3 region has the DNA TGTGCCACGGGGGACAGGCCGAGCTCTGGAAACACCATATATTTT. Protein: CATGDRPSSGNTIYF.

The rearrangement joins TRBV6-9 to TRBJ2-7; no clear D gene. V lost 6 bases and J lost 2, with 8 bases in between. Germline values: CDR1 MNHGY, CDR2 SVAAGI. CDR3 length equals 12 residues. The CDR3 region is CASSRRAYEQYF. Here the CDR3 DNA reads TGTGCCAGCAGCCGAAGGGCCTACGAGCAGTACTTC.

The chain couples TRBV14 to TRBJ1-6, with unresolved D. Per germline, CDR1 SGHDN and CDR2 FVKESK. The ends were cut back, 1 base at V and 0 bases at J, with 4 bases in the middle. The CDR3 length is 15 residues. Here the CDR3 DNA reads TGTGCCAGCAGCCAAGGAGTCTCCTATAATTCACCCCTCCACTTT. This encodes CASSQGVSYNSPLHF.

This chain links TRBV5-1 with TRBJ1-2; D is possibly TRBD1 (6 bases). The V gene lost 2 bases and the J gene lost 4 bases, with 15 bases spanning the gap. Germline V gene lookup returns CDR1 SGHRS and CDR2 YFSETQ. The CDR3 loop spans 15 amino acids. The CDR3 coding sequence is TGCGCCAGCAGCTTAAAGGCAGGGGAGGGCTATGGCTACACCTTC. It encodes CASSLKAGEGYGYTF.

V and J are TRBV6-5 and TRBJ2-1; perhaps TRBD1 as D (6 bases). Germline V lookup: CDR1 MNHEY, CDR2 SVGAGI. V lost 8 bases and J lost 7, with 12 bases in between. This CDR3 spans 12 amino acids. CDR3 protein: CASGHQGNEQFF. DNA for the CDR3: TGTGCCAGCGGACATCAGGGGAATGAGCAGTTCTTC.

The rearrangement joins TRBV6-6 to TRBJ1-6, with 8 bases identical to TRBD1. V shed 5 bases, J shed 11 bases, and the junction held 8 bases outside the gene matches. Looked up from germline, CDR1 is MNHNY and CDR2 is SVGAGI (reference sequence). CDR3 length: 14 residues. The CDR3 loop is CASSARTGRPPLHF. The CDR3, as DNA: TGTGCCAGCAGTGCCCGGACAGGGCGCCCACCCCTCCACTTT.

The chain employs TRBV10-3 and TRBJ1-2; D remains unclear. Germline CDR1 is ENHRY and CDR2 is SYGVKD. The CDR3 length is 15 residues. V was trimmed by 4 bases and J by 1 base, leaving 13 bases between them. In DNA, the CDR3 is TGTGCCATCAGTGCAGCCCTGGAGGTTAACTATGGCTACACCTTC. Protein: CAISAALEVNYGYTF.

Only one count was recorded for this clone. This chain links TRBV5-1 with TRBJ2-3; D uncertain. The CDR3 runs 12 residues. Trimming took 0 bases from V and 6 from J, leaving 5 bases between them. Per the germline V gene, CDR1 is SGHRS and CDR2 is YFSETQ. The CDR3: CASSLGLDTQYF. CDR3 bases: TGCGCCAGCAGCTTGGGTCTGGATACGCAGTATTTT.

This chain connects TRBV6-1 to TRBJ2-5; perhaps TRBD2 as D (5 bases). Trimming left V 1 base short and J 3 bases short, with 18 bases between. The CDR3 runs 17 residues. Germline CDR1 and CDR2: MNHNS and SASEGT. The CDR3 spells CASSEGYGGMGKETQYF. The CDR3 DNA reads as TGTGCCAGCAGTGAAGGGTATGGAGGTATGGGGAAAGAGACCCAGTACTTC.

This CDR3 reads CASSLSQGWEKLFF. For the CDR3, the DNA is TGTGCCAGCAGTTTATCCCAGGGATGGGAAAAACTGTTTTTT. V and J are TRBV28 and TRBJ1-4; perhaps TRBD1 as D (5 bases). This CDR3 has 14 residues. CDR1 is MDHEN, CDR2 SYDVKM, per germline. V was trimmed by 1 base and J by 8 bases, leaving 11 bases between them.

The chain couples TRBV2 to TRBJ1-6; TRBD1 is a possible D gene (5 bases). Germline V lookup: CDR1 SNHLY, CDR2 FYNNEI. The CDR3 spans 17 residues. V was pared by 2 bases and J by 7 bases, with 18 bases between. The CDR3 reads CASSERSGPGSNSPLHF. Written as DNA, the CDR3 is TGTGCCAGCAGTGAACGGTCAGGGCCTGGATCGAATTCACCCCTCCACTTT.

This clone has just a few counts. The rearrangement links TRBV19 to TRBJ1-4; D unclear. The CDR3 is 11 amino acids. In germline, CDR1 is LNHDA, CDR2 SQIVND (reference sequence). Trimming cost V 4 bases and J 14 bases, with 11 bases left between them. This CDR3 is CASSTRLKLFF. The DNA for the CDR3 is TGTGCCAGTAGTACCCGCCTGAAGCTGTTTTTT.

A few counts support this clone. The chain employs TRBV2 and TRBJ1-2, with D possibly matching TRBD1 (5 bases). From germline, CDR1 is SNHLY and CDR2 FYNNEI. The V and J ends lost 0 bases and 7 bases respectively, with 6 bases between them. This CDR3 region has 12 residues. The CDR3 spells CASSEARGGYTF. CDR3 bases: TGTGCCAGCAGTGAAGCAAGGGGTGGCTACACCTTC.

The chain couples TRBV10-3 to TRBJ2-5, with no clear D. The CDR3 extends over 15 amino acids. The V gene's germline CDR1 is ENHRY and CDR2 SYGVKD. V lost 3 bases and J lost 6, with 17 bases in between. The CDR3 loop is CAISDEVATSKTQYF. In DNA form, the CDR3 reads TGTGCCATCAGTGATGAGGTTGCTACATCGAAGACCCAGTACTTC.

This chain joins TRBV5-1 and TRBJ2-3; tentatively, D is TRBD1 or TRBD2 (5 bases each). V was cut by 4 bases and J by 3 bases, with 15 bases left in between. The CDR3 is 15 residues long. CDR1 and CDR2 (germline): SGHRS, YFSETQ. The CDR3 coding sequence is TGCGCCAGCAGCCACAGCCCCGGGGCGACAGATACGCAGTATTTT. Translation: CASSHSPGATDTQYF.

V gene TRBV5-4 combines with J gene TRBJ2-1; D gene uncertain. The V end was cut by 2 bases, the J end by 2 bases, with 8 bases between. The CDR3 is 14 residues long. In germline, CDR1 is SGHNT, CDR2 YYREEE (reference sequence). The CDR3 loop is CASSFLGPYNEQFF. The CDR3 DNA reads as TGTGCCAGCAGCTTCCTGGGTCCCTACAATGAGCAGTTCTTC. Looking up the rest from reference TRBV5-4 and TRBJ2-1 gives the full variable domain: ETGVTQSPTHLIKTRGQQVTLRCSSQSGHNTVSWYQQALGQGPQFIFQYYREEENGRGNFPPRFSGLQFPNYSSELNVNALELDDSALYLCASSFLGPYNEQFFGPGTRLTVL.